The 31 T cell receptor beta chains given below trace back to one sample, sequenced in a study of T cell repertoires in cytomegalovirus infection. TCRdb fed the reads into MiXCR, producing one record per CDR3 protein. This table has about 400,000 distinct CDR3 sequences, 18% appearing once. The sequenced material came from PBMCs. The receptors were sampled from a human donor in good health (CMV status not recorded). Some clones in this sample may be carry-over from other donors' samples.

This clonotype was found a few times. The chain combines TRBV6-2 or TRBV6-3 with TRBJ2-1; TRBD2 aligns across 16 bases. CDR3 size: 17 residues. Germline V gives CDR1 MNHEY, CDR2 SVGEGT. V gave up 8 bases and J gave up 2 bases; unmatched junction bases: 6. The CDR3 DNA is TGTGCCAGCTGCTTGGGACTAGCGGGAGGGACCTACAATGAGCAGTTCTTC. It translates to CASCLGLAGGTYNEQFF.

This clonotype was seen at least ten times. This chain joins TRBV7-2 and TRBJ2-1; 8 bases match TRBD2. With V trimmed by 5 bases and J by 4 bases, 4 bases remained unmatched. The CDR3 has 14 amino acids. Per the germline V gene, CDR1 is SGHTA and CDR2 is FQGNSA. The DNA for the CDR3 is TGTGCCAGCAGCGTACTAGCGGTGTACAATGAGCAGTTCTTC. Its protein product is CASSVLAVYNEQFF.

The chain carries TRBV6-1 and TRBJ2-3; TRBD2 aligns across 10 bases. The V gene's germline CDR1 is MNHNS and CDR2 SASEGT. V dropped 3 bases and J dropped 5; count of bases not matched to a gene: 5. The CDR3 runs to 15 residues. The CDR3 is CASSEETSGQDTQYF. CDR3 nucleotides: TGTGCCAGCAGTGAGGAGACTAGCGGGCAAGATACGCAGTATTTT.

The chain combines TRBV2 with TRBJ1-6, with D possibly being TRBD1 (6 bases). The V gene's germline CDR1 is SNHLY and CDR2 FYNNEI. Trimming removed 4 bases at V and 8 bases at J, with 15 bases between. This CDR3 spans 15 amino acids. In DNA form, the CDR3 reads TGTGCCAGCAGTGGGACAGACGGGGTAGATTCACCCCTCCACTTT. It encodes CASSGTDGVDSPLHF.

This clonotype was counted many times. The chain uses TRBV6-1 and TRBJ2-7; 8 positions match TRBD1. Germline-derived CDR1 and CDR2 are MNHNS and SASEGT. The CDR3 is made up of 15 amino acids. The J segment lost 5 bases and the V segment lost 6 bases, leaving 12 bases of the junction unmatched. The CDR3, as DNA: TGTGCCAGCAGGGACTTGCAGGGGGCCGCTGACGAGCAGTACTTC. It yields the protein CASRDLQGAADEQYF.

This clonotype was detected only a few times. J is TRBJ1-1 and V is TRBV19; D is perhaps TRBD1 (6 bases). Trimming cost V 5 bases and J 0 bases, with 10 bases left between them. Germline V gene lookup returns CDR1 LNHDA and CDR2 SQIVND (reference sequence). The CDR3 sequence is 14 residues long. The CDR3 DNA reads as TGTGCCAGTAGTCAACAGGGCATGAACACTGAAGCTTTCTTT. Translation gives CASSQQGMNTEAFF.

Ten or more counts support this clonotype. The V and J genes are TRBV12-3 or TRBV12-4 and TRBJ1-5; 11 nucleotides align to TRBD1. This CDR3 has 16 residues. Trimming removed 4 bases from V and 7 bases from J; junction bases left unmatched: 9. The CDR3 loop is CASSSPAGTGGQPQHF. DNA for the CDR3: TGTGCCAGCAGTTCCCCCGCGGGGACAGGGGGACAGCCCCAGCATTTT.

V gene TRBV27 combines with J gene TRBJ1-5; D is unresolved. CDR1 and CDR2 (germline): MNHEY, SMNVEV (reference sequence). The CDR3 loop spans 13 amino acids. V lost 5 bases, J lost 7 bases, and 12 bases lay in between. CDR3 amino acids: CASSTWGGQPQHF. The CDR3 DNA reads TGTGCCAGCAGTACTTGGGGTGGGCAGCCCCAGCATTTT.

This clonotype has a count of ten or more. V and J are TRBV7-6 and TRBJ2-5; 7 bases fit TRBD1. The CDR3 has 14 amino acids. CDR1 and CDR2 (germline): SGHVS, FNYEAQ. Trimming at V came to 4 bases and at J to 1 base, leaving 3 bases not matched to a gene. The CDR3 region has the DNA TGTGCCAGCAGCTCAGGGACAGCCCAAGAGACCCAGTACTTC. Its translation: CASSSGTAQETQYF. Using reference TRBV7-6 and TRBJ2-5 for the parts outside the CDR3, the full variable domain is GAGVSQSPRYKVTKRGQDVALRCDPISGHVSLYWYRQALGQGPEFLTYFNYEAQQDKSGLPNDRFSAERPEGSISTLTIQRTEQRDSAMYRCASSSGTAQETQYFGPGTRLLVL.

There are a few counts of this clonotype. The chain employs TRBV12-3 or TRBV12-4 and TRBJ2-6; D is unresolved. The ends were cut back, 2 bases at V and 4 bases at J, with 9 bases in the middle. This CDR3 spans 15 amino acids. This chain's CDR3 is CASSLTGMGANVLTF. The CDR3 bases are TGTGCCAGCAGTTTAACTGGTATGGGGGCCAACGTCCTGACTTTC.

Remarks on this clonotype: A read error may explain this, as a much larger clone is one base away. This chain connects TRBV4-3 to TRBJ2-7; 15 nucleotides line up with TRBD2. Per the germline V gene, CDR1 is LGHNA and CDR2 is YSLEER. The CDR3 totals 15 residues. V trimming: 7 bases; J trimming: 4 bases; junction bases outside the gene matches: 5. The chain's CDR3 is CASNRGTSGGYEQYF. The CDR3 DNA reads as TGCGCCAGCAACCGTGGGACTAGCGGGGGGTACGAGCAGTACTTC.

This clonotype was counted at least ten times. CDR3 nucleotides: TGTGCCAGCAGCCCCGTATCGGGACTACCACGGGATACGCAGTATTTT. Its protein product is CASSPVSGLPRDTQYF. This chain connects TRBV7-2 to TRBJ2-3; 7 nucleotides align to TRBD2. The length of the CDR3 is 16 residues. Germline V CDR1 and CDR2: SGHTA, FQGNSA. V lost 5 bases and J lost 6; bases outside the gene matches: 14.

The V and J genes are TRBV30 and TRBJ2-7; D unclear. Deletions cut 5 bases from V and 1 base from J, with 15 bases between. The CDR3 has 14 amino acids. Germline V CDR1 and CDR2: GTSNPN, SVGIG (reference sequence). The chain's CDR3 is CAWDLGARSYEQYF. As DNA, the CDR3 is TGTGCCTGGGACCTAGGAGCCCGTTCCTACGAGCAGTACTTC.

This clonotype was observed a few times. The chain has TRBV7-2 and TRBJ2-3; D gene uncertain. CDR3 length equals 14 residues. Trimming removed 2 bases from V and 5 bases from J, with 11 bases in between. Germline loops: CDR1 SGHTA, CDR2 FQGNSA. CDR3 in amino acids: CASSLQSGGDTQYF. For the CDR3, the DNA is TGTGCCAGCAGCTTACAATCGGGCGGAGATACGCAGTATTTT.

This clonotype turned up a few times. The chain couples TRBV6-6 to TRBJ2-3, with TRBD1 as a possible D gene (5 bases). The CDR3 consists of 15 residues. V was pared by 2 bases and J by 5 bases, with 14 bases between. Germline assignment: CDR1 MNHNY and CDR2 SVGAGI (reference sequence). Here the CDR3 reads CASSYPSRARDTQYF. The CDR3 region has the DNA TGTGCCAGCAGTTACCCTTCCAGGGCTAGAGATACGCAGTATTTT.

This clonotype has only a few counts. The V call is TRBV7-9, the J call TRBJ2-3; D perhaps matches TRBD2 (6 bases). The CDR3 extends over 15 amino acids. Germline loops: CDR1 SEHNR, CDR2 FQNEAQ (reference sequence). The V end lost 5 bases, the J end lost 4 bases, and 16 bases lay between the germline ends. The CDR3 DNA is TGTGCCAGCAGCCGGGGCGGTAGCGGCCCAGATACGCAGTATTTT. Translating gives CASSRGGSGPDTQYF.

This clonotype was detected many times. The genes are TRBV20-1 and TRBJ2-3; perhaps TRBD1 as D (5 bases). This CDR3 region has 17 residues. Trimming took off 0 bases at V and 6 bases at J, with 22 bases between the two ends. In germline, CDR1 is DFQATT, CDR2 SNEGSKA (reference sequence). CDR3 residues: CSARDLAGWTAGDTQYF. The CDR3 DNA sequence: TGCAGTGCTAGAGATCTGGCAGGTTGGACGGCAGGGGATACGCAGTATTTT.

This clonotype was seen repeatedly, ten times or more. The CDR3 sequence: CASSLRVQHTEAFF. The CDR3 DNA follows: TGTGCCAGCAGCTTACGGGTCCAACACACTGAAGCTTTCTTT. V gene TRBV7-2 combines with J gene TRBJ1-1, with D unclear. With 2 bases removed from V and 3 bases from J, the gap between germline ends came to 10 bases. The CDR3 loop spans 14 amino acids. Germline V gene lookup returns CDR1 SGHTA and CDR2 FQGNSA.

This clonotype was picked up many times. This sequence joins TRBV5-4 and TRBJ2-1; D uncertain. Germline V gene data show CDR1 as SGHNT and CDR2 as YYREEE (reference sequence). Between the trimmed V and J ends, which lost 4 bases and 9 bases, there was a span of 8 bases. This CDR3 region has 11 residues. CDR3 residues: CASSDVIEQFF. The CDR3 DNA is TGTGCCAGCAGCGATGTCATTGAGCAGTTCTTC. Filled out from reference TRBV5-4 and TRBJ2-1, the complete variable domain reads ETGVTQSPTHLIKTRGQQVTLRCSSQSGHNTVSWYQQALGQGPQFIFQYYREEENGRGNFPPRFSGLQFPNYSSELNVNALELDDSALYLCASSDVIEQFFGPGTRLTVL.

This chain connects TRBV7-8 to TRBJ2-7; a possible D gene is TRBD1 (5 bases). The germline CDR1 and CDR2 sequences are SGHVS and FQNEAQ. Trimming removed 2 bases from V and 3 bases from J, with 14 bases in between. The CDR3 length is 15 residues. For the CDR3, the DNA is TGTGCCAGCAGCTTACGTCAAAGGGGAAACTACGAGCAGTACTTC. It encodes CASSLRQRGNYEQYF.

Worth noting for this clonotype: This may be a read error: a much more frequent sequence differs by one nucleotide. This chain links TRBV7-9 with TRBJ2-6, with D hard to call. Germline V gives CDR1 SEHNR, CDR2 FQNEAQ (reference sequence). The CDR3 is 19 amino acids. CDR3 coding DNA: TGTGCGGGTACTGGGGTGAGAGCACCGACCACATCTGTGGCCAACGTCCTGACTTTC. Translation gives CAGTGVRAPTTSVANVLTF.

This clonotype was detected only a few times. The genes are TRBV20-1 and TRBJ1-5; D gene ambiguous. The CDR3 extends over 12 amino acids. V dropped 3 bases and J dropped 6 bases, with 9 bases sitting between them. CDR1 is DFQATT, CDR2 SNEGSKA, per germline (reference sequence). The CDR3 region has the DNA TGCAGTGCTAGCAGCGGAGGTCAGCCCCAGCATTTT. It yields the protein CSASSGGQPQHF.

This chain uses TRBV27 with TRBJ2-7, with D perhaps TRBD1 (5 bases). The CDR3 is 13 amino acids. V dropped 5 bases and J dropped 5 bases, with 13 bases sitting between them. CDR1 is MNHEY, CDR2 SMNVEV, per germline (reference sequence). CDR3 sequence: CASSPGSLHEQYF. The CDR3 DNA reads TGTGCCAGCAGTCCAGGGTCTCTCCACGAGCAGTACTTC.

The J gene is TRBJ2-5, the V gene TRBV20-1; TRBD2 agrees at 9 bases. V lost 8 bases and J lost 2; bases outside the gene matches: 3. In germline, CDR1 is DFQATT, CDR2 SNEGSKA (reference sequence). CDR3 size: 12 residues. The CDR3 reads CSLAGWQETQYF. As DNA, the CDR3 is TGCAGTCTAGCGGGGTGGCAAGAGACCCAGTACTTC.

This clonotype has more than one count but fewer than ten. The chain links TRBV3-1 to TRBJ2-6; D not certain. V was pared by 3 bases and J by 1 base, with 4 bases between. From germline, CDR1 is LGHDT and CDR2 YNNKEL (reference sequence). This CDR3 is built from 14 residues. CDR3 sequence (DNA): TGTGCCAGCAGCCACCCTTCTGGGGCCAACGTCCTGACTTTC. Translating gives CASSHPSGANVLTF.

This chain joins TRBV7-9 and TRBJ1-4; no reliable D call. The CDR3 loop spans 12 amino acids. CDR1 and CDR2 (germline): SEHNR, FQNEAQ (reference sequence). V lost 7 bases and J 6 bases, leaving 9 bases between the germline ends. CDR3 bases: TGTGCCAGCACCGACACTTATGAAAAACTGTTTTTT. Protein: CASTDTYEKLFF.

V is TRBV28 and J is TRBJ2-3; no reliable D call. Germline V gene lookup returns CDR1 MDHEN and CDR2 SYDVKM. The length of the CDR3 is 15 residues. V was pared by 3 bases and J by 0 bases, with 10 bases between. DNA for the CDR3: TGTGCCAGCAGTTTCCTAGTAACTAGCACAGATACGCAGTATTTT. Its translation: CASSFLVTSTDTQYF. The variable domain in full, with the rest retrieved from reference TRBV28 and TRBJ2-3, is DVKVTQSSRYLVKRTGEKVFLECVQDMDHENMFWYRQDPGLGLRLIYFSYDVKMKEKGDIPEGYSVSREKKERFSLILESASTNQTSMYLCASSFLVTSTDTQYFGPGTRLTVL.

The J gene is TRBJ1-4, the V gene TRBV28; D remains unclear. V lost 2 bases, J lost 6 bases, and 10 bases lay in between. The CDR3 covers 14 residues. Germline V lookup: CDR1 MDHEN, CDR2 SYDVKM. CDR3 amino acids: CASSLGQMHEKLFF. The CDR3 nucleotides read TGTGCCAGCAGTTTAGGGCAGATGCATGAAAAACTGTTTTTT.

The J gene is TRBJ2-7, the V gene TRBV20-1; D gene unclear. V was trimmed by 3 bases and J by 0 bases, leaving 9 bases between them. This CDR3 comprises 13 residues. Germline V gene data show CDR1 as DFQATT and CDR2 as SNEGSKA (reference sequence). The CDR3 loop reads CSASWGSSYEQYF. CDR3 DNA: TGCAGTGCTAGTTGGGGTTCCTCCTACGAGCAGTACTTC.

A single count supports this clonotype. This chain uses TRBV2 with TRBJ1-4; D possibly corresponds to TRBD1 (5 bases). Germline CDR1 reads SNHLY; CDR2 reads FYNNEI. Trimming took off 11 bases at V and 3 bases at J, with 13 bases between the two ends. The CDR3 sequence is 13 residues long. CDR3 DNA sequence: TGTGCCGAAAGAGGGACTGCTAATGAAAAACTGTTTTTT. Its protein product is CAERGTANEKLFF.

V and J are TRBV29-1 and TRBJ1-1; D unclear. Germline V lookup: CDR1 SQVTM, CDR2 ANQGSEA. The CDR3 length is 9 residues. Trimming left V 2 bases short and J 10 bases short, with 5 bases between. As DNA, the CDR3 is TGCAGCGTTGAACGTAGAGCTTTCTTT. Translating it yields CSVERRAFF.